Presented here are 22 T cell receptor beta chains from one specimen sequenced in a study of T cell clonality in common variable immunodeficiency. The method was immunoSEQ multiplex PCR; TCRdb's version includes in-frame clones alone and lacks a portion of them. Its table records about 15,000 clones. Their antigen targets remain unknown. Overall study findings and caveats: In common variable immunodeficiency, TCR beta chains reportedly carried fewer deletions and N-nucleotide insertions.

The sequencing sample was made of peripheral blood mononuclear cells. Every receptor here comes from a human donor with common variable immunodeficiency.

Regarding this clone: The read terminates 3 residues ahead of where the CDR3 ends, so the germline J gene completes it. J is TRBJ2-7 and V is TRBV7-2, with TRBD2 as a possible D gene (5 bases). Germline CDR1 is SGHTA and CDR2 is FQGNSA. The V gene lost 2 bases and the J gene lost 6 bases, with 11 bases spanning the gap. This CDR3 has 13 amino acids. CDR3 DNA, as far as it was read: TGTGCCAGCAGCTTACTAGCCGAGGGCGAG. It encodes CASSLLAEGE. Given in full, the CDR3 is CASSLLAEGEQYF. Drawing the rest from reference TRBV7-2 and TRBJ2-7, the complete variable domain is GAGVSQSPSNKVTEKGKDVELRCDPISGHTALYWYRQSLGQGLEFLIYFQGNSAPDKSGLPSDRFSAERTGGSVSTLTIQRTQQEDSAVYLCASSLLAEGEQYFGPGTRLTVT.

Regarding this clone: The read falls 3 residues short of the CDR3 end, and the missing part is taken from the germline J gene. The chain has TRBV30 and TRBJ2-5, with D possibly being TRBD2 (6 bases). This CDR3 region has 14 residues. V lost 0 bases and J 3 bases, leaving 11 bases between the germline ends. Germline CDR1 is GTSNPN and CDR2 is SVGIG (reference sequence). The CDR3 bases that were read are TGTGCCTGGAGTGTACGTAGGACTAAAGAGACC. Translated, it gives CAWSVRRTKET. The full-length CDR3 reads as CAWSVRRTKETQYF.

Remarks on this clone: The sequence runs out 3 residues before the end of the CDR3; the remainder is reconstructed from the germline J gene. The chain carries TRBV28 and TRBJ2-3; 7 nucleotides agree with TRBD1. The V segment lost 6 bases and the J segment 4 bases; nucleotides outside the gene matches: 4. CDR1 is MDHEN, CDR2 SYDVKM, per germline. There are 13 residues in the CDR3. CDR3 sequence reads: CASRRTGADTQYF. The sequenced CDR3 bases are TGTGCCAGCAGGCGAACAGGGGCAGATACG.

This chain's CDR3 is CASTQGQINSPLHF. CDR3 DNA, as far as it was read: TGTGCCAGCACCCAAGGACAGATTAATTCACCC. V is TRBV7-9 and J is TRBJ1-6; D is possibly TRBD1 (6 bases). The read gets to within 3 residues of the CDR3 end, and the germline J gene fills in the rest. In germline, CDR1 is SEHNR, CDR2 FQNEAQ (reference sequence). The CDR3 extends over 14 amino acids. V lost 7 bases and J 6 bases, leaving 13 bases between the germline ends.

Concerning this clone: The CDR3 end falls 3 residues outside the read, so it is completed with the germline J gene. This chain connects TRBV18 to TRBJ2-1; 7 nucleotides agree with TRBD2. From germline, CDR1 is KGHSH and CDR2 LQKENI. V dropped 6 bases and J dropped 7; count of bases not matched to a gene: 12. The CDR3 has 15 residues. CDR3 sequence: CASSHLAVSENEQFF. Incomplete CDR3 DNA: TGTGCCAGCTCCCACCTAGCGGTCTCGGAGAATGAG.

Measured by frequency, this clone is medium-sized. The CDR3 extends 3 residues past the end of the read, so its final part is completed from the germline J gene. V gene TRBV19 combines with J gene TRBJ1-2, with a tentative D call TRBD1 (5 bases). There are 14 residues in the CDR3. Trimming shortened V by 7 bases and J by 1 base, and 13 bases separated the two germline ends. CDR1 LNHDA and CDR2 SQIVND come from the germline V gene (reference sequence). The sequenced CDR3 bases are TGTGCCAGTATAGGCAGGGAAATTAACTATGGC. Translating it yields CASIGREINYG. The whole CDR3 is CASIGREINYGYTF.

Details on this clone: The DNA ends 3 residues before the CDR3 does, and the rest of the CDR3 is filled in from the germline J gene. The rearrangement joins TRBV7-2 to TRBJ1-1; no firm D call. The CDR3 loop spans 13 amino acids. The V end was cut by 1 base, the J end by 1 base, with 4 bases between. Germline values: CDR1 SGHTA, CDR2 FQGNSA. CDR3: CASSLVKNTEAFF. Incomplete CDR3 DNA: TGTGCCAGCAGCTTAGTTAAGAACACTGAA.

Worth noting for this clone: The read ends 3 residues shy of where the CDR3 ends; the end is completed using the germline J gene. The chain combines TRBV5-6 with TRBJ2-3; the match to TRBD2 covers 9 bases. V was pared by 5 bases and J by 0 bases, with 4 bases of the junction left unmatched. Looked up from germline, CDR1 is SGHDT and CDR2 is YYEEEE. CDR3 length: 15 amino acids. The sequenced part of the CDR3 DNA is TGTGCCAGCAGTTCTCTAGCGGGGAGCACAGATACG. Translating gives CASSSLAGSTDT. The whole CDR3 sequence reads CASSSLAGSTDTQYF.

Concerning this clone: The CDR3 is cut off 3 residues early in the read; its end comes from the germline J gene. J is TRBJ1-2 and V is TRBV5-1; D is unresolved. Germline V gene data show CDR1 as SGHRS and CDR2 as YFSETQ. With 1 base removed from V and 4 bases from J, the gap between germline ends came to 11 bases. The CDR3 is 14 residues long. Partial CDR3 DNA: TGCGCCAGCAGCTTGAACCTAGGAGCCTATGGC. This translates into CASSLNLGAYG. The CDR3, in full, reads CASSLNLGAYGYTF.

About this clone itself: Read sequence stops 3 residues before the CDR3 end, and the germline J gene provides the missing end. V is TRBV6-4 and J is TRBJ2-1, with TRBD2 matching over 9 bases. The junction had 9 bases not matched to a gene; V was cut back by 5 bases and J by 7 bases. The CDR3 is 15 residues long. The germline CDR1 and CDR2 sequences are MRHNA and SNTAGT. CDR3 protein: CASSLAGERRNEQFF. Partial CDR3 DNA: TGTGCCAGCAGTTTAGCGGGAGAGAGGAGGAATGAG.

On this clone: The CDR3 end is not reached by the read, which stops 3 residues before it; the germline J gene fills it in. The chain joins TRBV20-1 to TRBJ1-5; 8 bases align to TRBD1. The junction had 10 bases not matched to a gene; V was cut back by 0 bases and J by 3 bases. This CDR3 has 17 residues. The germline V gene has CDR1 DFQATT and CDR2 SNEGSKA (reference sequence). CDR3 amino acids: CSARDRRQGFSNQPQHF. The CDR3 bases that were read are TGCAGTGCTAGAGATCGGCGACAGGGGTTTTCCAATCAGCCC.

A note on this clone: The DNA is omitted, as the CDR3 cannot be located on it reliably, and the CDR3 follows TCRdb's listing. The chain links TRBV7-8 to TRBJ2-7; TRBD2, the D gene given by the table, was not confirmed from the DNA. The CDR3 spans 14 amino acids, including both terminal residues. Germline V gene sequence: CDR1 SGHVS, CDR2 FQNEAQ. The CDR3 loop reads CASSTSGSSYEQYF.

Comments on this clone: The observed sequence ends 3 residues before the CDR3 terminus, with the missing tail filled in from the germline J gene. This chain uses TRBV6-1 with TRBJ2-2; TRBD1 aligns across 7 bases. CDR3 length: 15 residues. With V trimmed by 5 bases and J by 5 bases, 8 bases remained unmatched. The V gene's germline CDR1 is MNHNS and CDR2 SASEGT. The part of the CDR3 DNA that was read is TGTGCCAGCAGTAAAGACAGGGCGAGGACCGGGGAG. Amino acids: CASSKDRARTGE. The entire CDR3 protein reads CASSKDRARTGELFF.

For this clone: The read halts 3 residues ahead of the CDR3 end, with the missing end drawn from the germline J gene. The V call is TRBV20-1, the J call TRBJ2-3, with D maybe TRBD2 (6 bases). The V end lost 4 bases, the J end lost 1 base, and 15 bases lay between the germline ends. CDR3 length equals 15 residues. CDR1 and CDR2 from the germline V gene are DFQATT and SNEGSKA (reference sequence). The CDR3 DNA, read in part, is TGCAGTGCTAACCCCCATGGAGGGGGCACAGATACG. Its protein is CSANPHGGGTDT. In full, the CDR3 reads CSANPHGGGTDTQYF.

Concerning this clone itself: The read terminates 3 residues ahead of where the CDR3 ends, so the germline J gene completes it. The V and J genes are TRBV30 and TRBJ1-2; D unclear. Per germline, CDR1 GTSNPN and CDR2 SVGIG (reference sequence). CDR3 length equals 12 residues. The part of the CDR3 DNA that was read is TGTGCCTGGAGTGTACTCCCAGGCGGC. Protein: CAWSVLPGG. The full CDR3 reads CAWSVLPGGYTF. Together with reference TRBV30 and TRBJ1-2, the CDR3 gives the full variable domain: SQTIHQWPATLVQPVGSPLSLECTVEGTSNPNLYWYRQAAGRGLQLLFYSVGIGQISSEVPQNLSASRPQDRQFILSSKKLLLSDSGFYLCAWSVLPGGYTFGSGTRLTVV.

Comment on this clone: Coverage ceases 3 residues before the CDR3 finishes, and the germline J gene fills in the end. The chain employs TRBV7-9 and TRBJ2-7, with TRBD1 as a possible D gene (6 bases). CDR1 and CDR2 (germline): SEHNR, FQNEAQ (reference sequence). V was pared by 1 base and J by 5 bases, with 12 bases between. The CDR3 loop spans 14 amino acids. The CDR3 spells CASSLESGENEQYF. The CDR3 bases that were read are TGTGCCAGCAGCTTAGAGTCAGGGGAAAACGAG. Full variable domain (rest looked up from reference TRBV7-9 and TRBJ2-7): DTGVSQNPRHKITKRGQNVTFRCDPISEHNRLYWYRQTLGQGPEFLTYFQNEAQLEKSRLLSDRFSAERPKGSFSTLEIQRTEQGDSAMYLCASSLESGENEQYFGPGTRLTVT.

In regard to this clone: The sequence runs out 3 residues before the end of the CDR3; the remainder is reconstructed from the germline J gene. This sequence joins TRBV7-6 and TRBJ2-3; 7 bases are shared with TRBD1. The CDR3 spans 14 residues. The germline V gene has CDR1 SGHVS and CDR2 FNYEAQ. Trimming cost V 5 bases and J 3 bases; bases outside gene matches: 5. CDR3 DNA, as far as it was read: TGTGCCAGCAGCCCAAGACAGGGAACAGATACG. It codes for CASSPRQGTDT. The whole CDR3 sequence reads CASSPRQGTDTQYF.

For this clone: The CDR3 goes on 3 residues after the read ends, and that part is filled in from the germline J gene. The chain is built from TRBV11-2 and TRBJ2-1; D may be TRBD2 (6 bases). Trimming cost V 5 bases and J 9 bases, with 17 bases left between them. CDR1 and CDR2 from the germline V gene are SGHAT and FQNNGV. CDR3 length: 14 residues. This CDR3 reads CASSPNRLDGEQFF. The sequenced part of the CDR3 DNA is TGTGCCAGCAGCCCTAATAGACTAGACGGTGAG.

A note on this clone: The read comes to an end 3 residues before the CDR3 does, leaving the germline J gene to fill in the end. The rearrangement joins TRBV29-1 to TRBJ2-7, with 11 bases identical to TRBD2. With 0 bases clipped from V and 5 bases from J, the junction kept 9 bases outside the gene matches. The CDR3 consists of 16 residues. Germline lookup yields CDR1 SQVTM and CDR2 ANQGSEA. The CDR3 is CSVEDHDSGRANEQYF. CDR3 bases read: TGCAGCGTTGAAGATCATGATAGCGGGAGGGCCAACGAG.

Remarks on this clone: Sequencing ends 3 residues short of the CDR3 end; the germline J gene provides the rest. The gene calls are TRBV19 and TRBJ1-1; weak D call: TRBD1 (5 bases). The CDR3 is 14 amino acids. Trimming took off 7 bases at V and 1 base at J, with 13 bases between the two ends. Germline-derived CDR1 and CDR2 are LNHDA and SQIVND (reference sequence). The covered CDR3 bases are TGTGCCAGTAAACCCCAGGGCCGGAACACTGAA. Amino acids: CASKPQGRNTE. The entire CDR3 protein reads CASKPQGRNTEAFF.

According to its frequency, this clone is medium-sized. Sequencing ends 3 residues short of the CDR3 end; the germline J gene provides the rest. This chain uses TRBV19 with TRBJ1-5, with 7 bases aligning to TRBD1. Germline V gene lookup returns CDR1 LNHDA and CDR2 SQIVND (reference sequence). This CDR3 contains 15 residues. Unmatched junction bases numbered 8, after V lost 4 bases and J lost 5 bases. This CDR3 reads CASSTLTGRDQPQHF. The sequenced CDR3 bases are TGTGCCAGTAGTACCTTGACAGGGAGGGATCAGCCC.

Judged by frequency, this clone is medium-sized. The missing CDR3 end, 3 residues past where the read stops, is filled in from the germline J gene. The gene calls are TRBV30 and TRBJ1-6; 7 bases are a match to TRBD1. In germline, CDR1 is GTSNPN, CDR2 SVGIG (reference sequence). The length of the CDR3 is 14 residues. V lost 3 bases and J lost 7; bases outside the gene matches: 6. CDR3 DNA (partial): TGTGCCTGGAGAGGGACAGCCACGAATTCACCC. Protein product: CAWRGTATNSP. The CDR3 reads in full as CAWRGTATNSPLHF. Looking up the rest from reference TRBV30 and TRBJ1-6 gives the full variable domain: SQTIHQWPATLVQPVGSPLSLECTVEGTSNPNLYWYRQAAGRGLQLLFYSVGIGQISSEVPQNLSASRPQDRQFILSSKKLLLSDSGFYLCAWRGTATNSPLHFGNGTRLTVT.